A single sample is the source of the 6 T cell receptor beta chains below, sequenced in a study of technical replicates of blood from several donors. Method: immunoSEQ multiplex PCR; TCRdb's copy keeps in-frame clones and lacks some. Here the sample spans around 71,000 clones, approximately 92% being singletons. Sequencing input: T cells isolated from PBMCs. These receptors originate from a human donor in good health.

Only one count was recorded for this clone. The J gene is TRBJ1-1, the V gene TRBV6-5, with unresolved D. The CDR3 contains 13 residues. Germline V gene lookup returns CDR1 MNHEY and CDR2 SVGAGI. V shed 4 bases and J shed 4 bases, with 10 bases lying between them. The CDR3 DNA reads TGTGCCAGCAGTTCCGGGAGGTTCACTGAAGCTTTCTTT. Its translation: CASSSGRFTEAFF.

The genes are TRBV20-1 and TRBJ2-7; unclear D gene. The germline V and J ends were trimmed by 0 bases and 4 bases, with 4 bases remaining between them. Germline V CDR1 and CDR2: DFQATT, SNEGSKA (reference sequence). The CDR3 has 11 residues. The CDR3 sequence: CSAREEYEQYF. The CDR3 DNA follows: TGCAGTGCTAGAGAGGAGTACGAGCAGTACTTC.

The chain combines TRBV9 with TRBJ2-2; 9 bases are shared with TRBD2. V shed 2 bases and J 6 bases; nucleotides not matched to a gene: 5. CDR3 size: 15 residues. Germline V lookup: CDR1 SGDLS, CDR2 YYNGEE. CDR3: CASSVSGSPAGELFF. Here the CDR3 DNA reads TGTGCCAGCAGCGTTAGCGGGAGTCCAGCCGGGGAGCTGTTTTTT.

The J gene is TRBJ2-1, the V gene TRBV6-5, with D possibly TRBD2 on 5 matching bases. The V gene lost 7 bases and the J gene lost 3 bases, with 13 bases spanning the gap. The germline CDR1 and CDR2 sequences are MNHEY and SVGAGI. This CDR3 spans 14 amino acids. CDR3 in DNA: TGTGCCAGCAAGCGGACTGGAGACTACAATGAGCAGTTCTTC. It is translated as CASKRTGDYNEQFF.

This chain uses TRBV29-1 with TRBJ1-5, with D unclear. CDR1 is SQVTM, CDR2 ANQGSEA, per germline. The CDR3 spans 15 residues. Trimming shortened V by 8 bases and J by 0 bases, and 17 bases separated the two germline ends. CDR3 sequence: CSSRRRPYSNQPQHF. CDR3 DNA sequence: TGCAGCTCCAGGCGGAGGCCTTATAGCAATCAGCCCCAGCATTTT.

The gene calls are TRBV27 and TRBJ1-5; 9 bases line up with TRBD1. The V gene's germline CDR1 is MNHEY and CDR2 SMNVEV (reference sequence). V lost 3 bases to trimming and J lost 7 bases; unmatched junction nucleotides: 13. The CDR3 extends over 17 amino acids. CDR3 DNA: TGTGCCAGCAGTTTTTTTGGGACAGGGAAGTTGGGACAGCCCCAGCATTTT. Residues: CASSFFGTGKLGQPQHF.